One T cell receptor beta chain is described in this entry. The data were obtained in a study of blood T cell repertoires in COVID-19. The overall study: T cells, B-cell-depleted T cells, or PBMCs provided the cDNA or gDNA that served as material.

The CDR3 runs to 13 residues. Looked up from germline, CDR1 is SNHLY and CDR2 is FYNNEI. Trimming removed 10 bases at V and 4 bases at J, with 16 bases between. In the study's own analysis: Reference gene primer amplification in the assay estimated nucleated cell counts. Repertoires were generated with immunoSEQ multiplex PCR, while TCRdb's copy carries only in-frame clones and drops some. The V and J calls and clone size are taken from that table; D and trimming were inferred from the DNA. The sample has 130,000 or so clones, around 89% seen once. Followed over time, Seattle patients had been enrolled while infection was active.

Sequenced input: peripheral blood. The TCR comes from a man aged 55 to 70 with COVID-19, enrolled during active disease. The V gene is TRBV2, the J gene TRBJ1-1, with D perhaps TRBD1 (5 bases). CDR3 DNA: TGTGCCACTGGGGGGGAAGGGGCCACTGAAGCTTTCTTT. It translates to CATGGEGATEAFF. Full variable domain (missing parts from reference TRBV2 and TRBJ1-1): EPEVTQTPSHQVTQMGQEVILRCVPISNHLYFYWYRQILGQKVEFLVSFYNNEISEKSEIFDDQFSVERPDGSNFTLKIRSTKLEDSAMYFCATGGEGATEAFFGQGTRLTVV.